This TCR beta chain was identified in a study of radiation and T cells in renal cell carcinoma. In its sample, this clone was seen a few times. Sequencing was performed with immunoSEQ multiplex PCR; in TCRdb, only in-frame clones are kept and a portion is missing. The sample has 70,000 or so clones; around 80% are singletons. Time point denoted: blood 2 weeks post-SBRT. The treatment: 15 Gy SBRT to primary tumor, nephrectomy 4 weeks later. The sequences come from blood, collected from a patient whose treatment included radiotherapy and nephrectomy. The sequence came from a man aged 55-75 years with renal cell carcinoma.

Here the CDR3 DNA reads TGTGCCAGCAGCGTAGATCGCGGGAGGGCCGTAGACACCGGGGAGCTGTTTTTT. Amino acid sequence: CASSVDRGRAVDTGELFF. The V gene is TRBV9, the J gene TRBJ2-2, with 9 nucleotides matching TRBD2. Germline lookup yields CDR1 SGDLS and CDR2 YYNGEE. Trimming removed 0 bases from V and 3 bases from J; junction bases left unmatched: 9. This CDR3 is built from 18 residues.